This TCR beta chain was profiled in a study of T cell responses to AZD1222 COVID-19 vaccine. Method: immunoSEQ multiplex PCR; TCRdb's copy keeps in-frame clones and lacks some. This table holds fewer than 150,000 clones, 88% found once. Second doses that came at about 4 or about 12 weeks were put together. Study-wide findings and caveats: Targets within unmutated variant regions were reportedly found for nearly half of spike-specific TCRs. At 160-218 and 743-854, vaccine-associated CD4 TCRs were dominant, and they spanned spike.

Trimming at V came to 6 bases and at J to 2 bases, leaving 3 bases not matched to a gene. This CDR3 spans 14 amino acids. Germline V gene lookup returns CDR1 MNHEY and CDR2 SVGAGI. About this clone: Its specificity is unknown.

This specimen consisted of peripheral blood, obtained 28 days after the second AZD1222 dose. The sequence came from an adult who received the AZD1222 COVID-19 vaccine. The V call is TRBV6-5, the J call TRBJ1-5; 8 bases map to TRBD1. CDR3 coding DNA: TGTGCCAGCAGCGACAGGGGCGGCAATCAGCCCCAGCATTTT. Translation gives CASSDRGGNQPQHF.